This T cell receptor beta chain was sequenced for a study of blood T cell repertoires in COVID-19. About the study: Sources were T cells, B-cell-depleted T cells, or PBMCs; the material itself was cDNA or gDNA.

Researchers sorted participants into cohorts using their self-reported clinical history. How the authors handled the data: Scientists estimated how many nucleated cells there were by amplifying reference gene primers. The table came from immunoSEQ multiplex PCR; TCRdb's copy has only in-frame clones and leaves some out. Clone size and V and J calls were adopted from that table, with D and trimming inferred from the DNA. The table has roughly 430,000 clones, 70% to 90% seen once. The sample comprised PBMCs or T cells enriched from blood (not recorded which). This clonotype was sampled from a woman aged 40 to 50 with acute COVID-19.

The CDR3 region is CASSLARGTQYF. The CDR3 nucleotides are TGTGCCAGCAGCTTAGCGCGGGGCACGCAGTATTTT. The chain has TRBV7-9 and TRBJ2-3, with D possibly being TRBD2 (6 bases). V was clipped by 0 bases and J by 9 bases, with 7 bases between them. The CDR3 is 12 residues long. Looked up from germline, CDR1 is SEHNR and CDR2 is FQNEAQ (reference sequence).